The present TCR beta chain was sequenced within a study of CD8+ T cells in alopecia areata. V shed 5 bases and J shed 10 bases, with 20 bases lying between them. The CDR3 runs 14 residues. CDR1 and CDR2 from the germline V gene are SGHAT and FQNNGV. This sample's treatment: oral pan-JAK inhibitor, 5-10 mg twice daily. Sampling of alopecia areata patients yielded lesional scalp punch biopsies as well as peripheral blood. Notes on this clone: Its antigen remains unknown.

The study, taken as a whole, reports: Among patients, TCR sharing was less clear than in mice, a difference possibly due in part to HLA diversity in the patient population.

The authors extracted RNA and reverse transcribed it into cDNA as the sequencing template. Profiled with immunoSEQ multiplex PCR; TCRdb holds only in-frame clones, not every one. The repertoire has under 350,000 clones, roughly 50% of them found once; the top ten carry under 2%. This sequence originates from a human donor with alopecia areata. The sample was CD4+ T cells sorted from blood, taken at week 24, from a patient treated with tofacitinib. The gene calls are TRBV11-2 and TRBJ2-5; maybe TRBD1 (6 bases). The CDR3 DNA follows: TGTGCCAGCAGCCTGGACAGCCCATCCAGGGACCAGTACTTC. Encoded protein: CASSLDSPSRDQYF.